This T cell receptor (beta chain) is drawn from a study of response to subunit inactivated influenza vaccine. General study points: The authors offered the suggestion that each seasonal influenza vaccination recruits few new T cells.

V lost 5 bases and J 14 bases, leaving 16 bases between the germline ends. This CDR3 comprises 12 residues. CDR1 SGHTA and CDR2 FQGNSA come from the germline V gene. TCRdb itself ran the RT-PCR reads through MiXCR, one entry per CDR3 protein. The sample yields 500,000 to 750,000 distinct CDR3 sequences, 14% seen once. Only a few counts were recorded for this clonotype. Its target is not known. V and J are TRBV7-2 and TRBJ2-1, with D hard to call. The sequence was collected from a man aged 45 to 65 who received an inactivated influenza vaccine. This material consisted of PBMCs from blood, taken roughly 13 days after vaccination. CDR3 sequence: CASSRDGFGEFF. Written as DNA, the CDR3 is TGTGCCAGCAGCCGTGATGGTTTCGGCGAGTTCTTC.